Each of the 31 T cell receptor beta chains below was sequenced from the same sample in a study of cytomegalovirus exposure and HLA in healthy donors (dated by TCRdb to 2016 to 2017). The library was built by means of the immunoSEQ multiplex PCR assay. The multiplex PCR relied on a mix of 60 forward primers for TCR Vbeta segments and 13 reverse primers for TCR Jbeta segments. Sourced from immuneACCESS, this table was stored by TCRdb with only in-frame sequences that have V and J called. A share of the clones is absent; for the studies checked, an unresolved V gene accounts for under half, and the remainder has no known explanation. The sample table records under 110,000 clones; 70% to 80% of these occur just once. 0.65% to 0.85% of the sample belongs to the ten largest clones. Specimen: PBMCs. Every receptor here comes from a boy aged 5-17 years in good health and CMV-seronegative.

This clone appeared a few times. The rearrangement uses TRBV7-9 and TRBJ1-4, with D maybe TRBD1 (6 bases). V lost 5 bases to trimming and J lost 3 bases, with 16 bases between them. The CDR3 spans 16 residues. Germline V gene data show CDR1 as SEHNR and CDR2 as FQNEAQ (reference sequence). The CDR3 DNA reads as TGTGCCAGCAGCCTAACTTCCGGGACATCTAATGAAAAACTGTTTTTT. It translates to CASSLTSGTSNEKLFF. Filled out from reference TRBV7-9 and TRBJ1-4, the complete variable domain reads DTGVSQNPRHKITKRGQNVTFRCDPISEHNRLYWYRQTLGQGPEFLTYFQNEAQLEKSRLLSDRFSAERPKGSFSTLEIQRTEQGDSAMYLCASSLTSGTSNEKLFFGSGTQLSVL.

This chain uses TRBV4-1 with TRBJ1-1, with D tentatively TRBD1 (5 bases). The CDR3 totals 13 residues. Trimming shortened V by 3 bases and J by 7 bases, and 12 bases separated the two germline ends. Germline V gene data show CDR1 as MGHRA and CDR2 as YSYEKL. The CDR3 loop is CASSQPGAYEAFF. CDR3 DNA sequence: TGCGCCAGCAGCCAGCCTGGGGCGTATGAAGCTTTCTTT.

The rearrangement joins TRBV4-3 to TRBJ1-1; a possible D gene is TRBD1 (5 bases). The germline gives CDR1 LGHNA, CDR2 YSLEER. Trimming took 1 base from V and 4 from J, leaving 7 bases between them. The CDR3 length is 13 residues. In DNA form, the CDR3 reads TGCGCCAGCAGCCAAGGAAGGGGCACTGAAGCTTTCTTT. Its translation is CASSQGRGTEAFF.

The V and J genes are TRBV7-9 and TRBJ1-1, with 8 bases identical to TRBD1. CDR1 is SEHNR, CDR2 FQNEAQ, per germline (reference sequence). V was pared by 4 bases and J by 0 bases, with 4 bases of the junction left unmatched. The length of the CDR3 is 15 residues. The CDR3 here is CASSSWDRLNTEAFF. In DNA form, the CDR3 reads TGTGCCAGCAGCTCCTGGGACAGGTTGAACACTGAAGCTTTCTTT.

V and J are TRBV6-5 and TRBJ1-2, with D tentatively TRBD1 (5 bases). Germline V gene sequence: CDR1 MNHEY, CDR2 SVGAGI. With 8 bases removed from V and 6 bases from J, the gap between germline ends came to 19 bases. The CDR3 consists of 14 residues. CDR3 sequence: CASSIGGFSDGYTF. In DNA form, the CDR3 reads TGTGCCAGCTCAATTGGGGGGTTCTCGGATGGCTACACCTTC.

The V and J genes are TRBV6-4 and TRBJ2-6; D gene ambiguous. From germline, CDR1 is MRHNA and CDR2 SNTAGT. V gave up 6 bases and J gave up 0 bases, with 9 bases separating them. The CDR3 has 15 residues. The CDR3 DNA reads as TGTGCCAGCAGCGAGGAAAGCTCTGGGGCCAACGTCCTGACTTTC. It codes for CASSEESSGANVLTF.

The chain recombines TRBV7-8 with TRBJ2-3; perhaps TRBD1 as D (5 bases). The V end was cut by 6 bases, the J end by 5 bases, with 18 bases between. The CDR3 is 15 residues long. CDR1 is SGHVS and CDR2 is FQNEAQ in the germline V gene. In DNA, the CDR3 is TGTGCCAGCAGATCCCTTGGGGCCGGCGGAGATACGCAGTATTTT. This translates into CASRSLGAGGDTQYF.

This chain uses TRBV18 with TRBJ1-2; 7 bases align to TRBD1. The CDR3 spans 14 residues. Looked up from germline, CDR1 is KGHSH and CDR2 is LQKENI. Germline trimming cut 2 bases from V and 3 bases from J; bases unmatched to any gene: 3. CDR3 protein: CASSPEGADYGYTF. CDR3 coding DNA: TGTGCCAGCTCACCAGAGGGGGCGGACTATGGCTACACCTTC.

This chain uses TRBV7-9 with TRBJ2-3, with 7 bases identical to TRBD1. The CDR3 runs to 14 residues. Germline CDR1 reads SEHNR; CDR2 reads FQNEAQ (reference sequence). Unmatched junction bases numbered 9, after V lost 3 bases and J lost 9 bases. The CDR3 DNA is TGTGCCAGCAGCTTGACATCACAGGGGAGCACGCAGTATTTT. Translating gives CASSLTSQGSTQYF.

The chain uses TRBV6-5 and TRBJ1-2; 10 positions match TRBD1. This CDR3 has 15 amino acids. Germline CDR1 is MNHEY and CDR2 is SVGAGI. V lost 2 bases and J lost 0; bases outside the gene matches: 0. The CDR3 is CASSYGTGANYGYTF. The CDR3 nucleotides are TGTGCCAGCAGTTACGGGACAGGGGCTAACTATGGCTACACCTTC.

The chain uses TRBV10-3 and TRBJ2-1, with 7 bases that match TRBD1. The length of the CDR3 is 15 residues. V trimming: 10 bases; J trimming: 0 bases; junction bases outside the gene matches: 9. Germline CDR1 and CDR2: ENHRY and SYGVKD. In DNA, the CDR3 is TGTGCCACGTTCAGGGGGATGAGCTCCTACAATGAGCAGTTCTTC. Translating gives CATFRGMSSYNEQFF.

The chain links TRBV25-1 to TRBJ1-4; maybe TRBD1 (6 bases). The CDR3 covers 14 residues. CDR1 MGHDK and CDR2 SYGVNS come from the germline V gene. The ends were cut back, 3 bases at V and 6 bases at J, with 11 bases in the middle. This CDR3 reads CASSEAGADEKLFF. The CDR3 DNA reads as TGTGCCAGCAGTGAGGCAGGGGCGGATGAAAAACTGTTTTTT.

The J gene is TRBJ2-7, the V gene TRBV15, with D perhaps matching TRBD1 (6 bases). Germline values: CDR1 LNHNV, CDR2 YYDKDF (reference sequence). V was clipped by 0 bases and J by 0 bases, with 9 bases between them. This CDR3 has 15 amino acids. The CDR3 coding sequence is TGTGCCACCAGCAGAGAGGGACACTTCTCCTACGAGCAGTACTTC. This sequence encodes CATSREGHFSYEQYF.

V and J are TRBV9 and TRBJ1-1; possibly TRBD1 for D (5 bases). Trimming took 6 bases from V and 1 from J, leaving 10 bases between them. Germline loops: CDR1 SGDLS, CDR2 YYNGEE. The CDR3 has 13 residues. The CDR3 loop reads CASKSDTNTEAFF. CDR3 in DNA: TGTGCCAGCAAGTCGGACACGAACACTGAAGCTTTCTTT.

The chain joins TRBV27 to TRBJ2-7; a weak D match, TRBD2 (5 bases). The CDR3 is 14 residues long. CDR1 is MNHEY, CDR2 SMNVEV, per germline (reference sequence). The V end lost 2 bases, the J end lost 1 base, and 9 bases lay between the germline ends. CDR3 loop: CASSLKRGSYEQYF. Written as DNA, the CDR3 is TGTGCCAGCAGTTTAAAACGAGGGTCCTACGAGCAGTACTTC.

This clone is medium-sized. The gene calls are TRBV29-1 and TRBJ1-1; 7 positions match TRBD1. The germline gives CDR1 SQVTM, CDR2 ANQGSEA. This CDR3 spans 13 amino acids. V shed 6 bases, J shed 1 base, and the junction held 5 bases outside the gene matches. The CDR3 reads CSVVRDRNTEAFF. The CDR3 DNA reads TGCAGCGTGGTGCGGGACAGGAACACTGAAGCTTTCTTT.

CDR3 bases: TGTGCCAGCAGCTTGGACAGGGGGACTGAAGCTTTCTTT. This encodes CASSLDRGTEAFF. The V and J genes are TRBV5-6 and TRBJ1-1; TRBD1 aligns across 8 bases. Looked up from germline, CDR1 is SGHDT and CDR2 is YYEEEE. CDR3 length equals 13 residues. Trimming at V came to 0 bases and at J to 5 bases, leaving 0 bases not matched to a gene. The full variable domain, rest sourced from reference TRBV5-6 and TRBJ1-1, is DAGVTQSPTHLIKTRGQQVTLRCSPKSGHDTVSWYQQALGQGPQFIFQYYEEEERQRGNFPDRFSGHQFPNYSSELNVNALLLGDSALYLCASSLDRGTEAFFGQGTRLTVV.

The chain recombines TRBV15 with TRBJ1-2, with 8 bases lining up with TRBD1. The CDR3 is 14 amino acids. The trim removed 8 bases at V and 3 bases at J, leaving 8 bases unmatched. Germline values: CDR1 LNHNV, CDR2 YYDKDF (reference sequence). The CDR3 DNA sequence: TGTGCCACCCGGACAGGGTTCTCCCACTATGGCTACACCTTC. Its translation is CATRTGFSHYGYTF.

This clone was observed a handful of times. This chain connects TRBV5-4 to TRBJ2-2; 8 positions match TRBD2. This CDR3 has 16 residues. The germline gives CDR1 SGHNT, CDR2 YYREEE (reference sequence). J lost 7 bases, V lost 4 bases, and 12 bases had no gene match. The CDR3 DNA sequence: TGTGCCAGCAGCCCTCCACCGGGACTAGATGTCGGGGAGCTGTTTTTT. It translates to CASSPPPGLDVGELFF.

The CDR3 reads CASSQGGESDGYTF. DNA for the CDR3: TGCGCCAGCAGCCAAGGGGGCGAGAGTGATGGCTACACCTTC. The chain employs TRBV4-3 and TRBJ1-2; possible D gene TRBD1, 5 bases. V was clipped by 1 base and J by 6 bases, with 12 bases between them. Germline CDR1 and CDR2: LGHNA and YSLEER. This CDR3 spans 14 amino acids.

Here the CDR3 DNA reads TGCAGCGTTGATGATTGGACAGGGGGCTTCAATGGCTACACCTTC. Its protein is CSVDDWTGGFNGYTF. This rearrangement joins TRBV29-1 to TRBJ1-2; 11 bases are shared with TRBD1. Looked up from germline, CDR1 is SQVTM and CDR2 is ANQGSEA. The CDR3 spans 15 residues. The V and J ends lost 3 bases and 6 bases, in that order; junction bases with no gene match: 9.

This chain uses TRBV2 with TRBJ2-1; 10 bases are shared with TRBD1. The CDR3 loop spans 15 amino acids. Germline loops: CDR1 SNHLY, CDR2 FYNNEI. Trimming removed 7 bases from V and 4 bases from J; junction bases left unmatched: 7. The CDR3 loop is CASNQRTGGYNEQFF. CDR3 nucleotide sequence: TGTGCCAGCAACCAACGGACAGGGGGGTACAATGAGCAGTTCTTC.

The chain couples TRBV4-1 to TRBJ1-1, with a weak D call TRBD1 (5 bases). This CDR3 has 15 residues. The V and J ends lost 0 bases and 6 bases respectively, with 14 bases between them. Germline-derived CDR1 and CDR2 are MGHRA and YSYEKL. In nucleotides, the CDR3 is TGCGCCAGCAGCCAAGATCGGGAGGGGAGGGCTGAAGCTTTCTTT. As protein: CASSQDREGRAEAFF.

There are a few counts of this clone. The gene calls are TRBV5-1 and TRBJ2-5; the D gene is possibly TRBD1 (6 bases). Germline V CDR1 and CDR2: SGHRS, YFSETQ. The ends were cut back, 6 bases at V and 2 bases at J, with 17 bases in the middle. This CDR3 has 15 amino acids. CDR3 DNA: TGCGCCAGCAACCTCCAGACAGGACAACAAGAGACCCAGTACTTC. Its protein product is CASNLQTGQQETQYF.

This clone has only a few counts. The chain carries TRBV5-8 and TRBJ1-6; D gene uncertain. This CDR3 region has 13 residues. V lost 2 bases to trimming and J lost 3 bases, with 3 bases between them. CDR1 and CDR2 from the germline V gene are SGHTS and YDEGEE. CDR3 protein: CASSFNYNSPLHF. CDR3 sequence (DNA): TGTGCCAGCAGCTTTAACTATAATTCACCCCTCCACTTT.

The chain links TRBV10-3 to TRBJ1-5, with no clear D. V dropped 0 bases and J dropped 1 base, with 7 bases sitting between them. Germline V gene lookup returns CDR1 ENHRY and CDR2 SYGVKD. CDR3 size: 15 residues. CDR3 bases: TGTGCCATCAGTGAGTCTTTTTCGAGCAATCAGCCCCAGCATTTT. Its translation: CAISESFSSNQPQHF.

This rearrangement joins TRBV9 to TRBJ2-1; tentatively, D is TRBD2 (5 bases). There are 13 residues in the CDR3. From germline, CDR1 is SGDLS and CDR2 YYNGEE. V gave up 0 bases and J gave up 7 bases, with 8 bases separating them. The CDR3 DNA reads as TGTGCCAGCAGCGTAGCCCGGGGAAATGAGCAGTTCTTC. Residues: CASSVARGNEQFF.

Concerning this clone itself: Germline and junction disagree at one end, which may indicate a read error. The chain links TRBV7-9 to TRBJ1-1; D is ambiguous. Germline V gives CDR1 SEHNR, CDR2 FQNEAQ (reference sequence). The CDR3 totals 12 residues. The CDR3 DNA reads as TGTTCCAGCTCAAGCTTATCCACTGAAGCTTTCTTT. This encodes CSSSSLSTEAFF.

This sequence joins TRBV6-5 and TRBJ1-3; D not resolved. This CDR3 is 15 amino acids long. Trimming took off 1 base at V and 0 bases at J, with 7 bases between the two ends. Looked up from germline, CDR1 is MNHEY and CDR2 is SVGAGI. The CDR3 here is CASSYYPSSGNTIYF. In DNA, the CDR3 is TGTGCCAGCAGTTACTATCCGTCCTCTGGAAACACCATATATTTT.

This clone appeared once. CDR3 protein: CASSLALALNTEAFF. CDR3 nucleotide sequence: TGTGCCAGCAGCTTAGCGTTAGCCCTGAACACTGAAGCTTTCTTT. V gene TRBV7-9 combines with J gene TRBJ1-1; D is uncertain. Trimming took 0 bases from V and 0 from J, leaving 8 bases between them. This CDR3 has 15 amino acids. The germline V gene has CDR1 SEHNR and CDR2 FQNEAQ (reference sequence).

This chain connects TRBV6-5 to TRBJ2-5; TRBD2 matches at 7 bases. The V gene's germline CDR1 is MNHEY and CDR2 SVGAGI. This CDR3 region has 15 residues. V was clipped by 9 bases and J by 5 bases; unmatched bases: 15. The CDR3 DNA reads as TGTGCCAGGGCCGCTAGCGGTCCCGGAGGGGAGACCCAGTACTTC. It yields the protein CARAASGPGGETQYF.